Following are 28 T cell receptor beta chains from one sample sequenced in a study of T cell repertoires in cytomegalovirus infection. TCRdb re-called the reads with MiXCR, one entry per CDR3 protein. Seen here are around 540,000 distinct CDR3 sequences, roughly a third observed once, and the top ten hold roughly 15%. These TCRs' antigens remain unknown. The specimen was cultured PBMCs, collected from culture after CMV antigen stimulation. These receptors were obtained from a human donor in good health (CMV status not recorded). Some clones in this sample may be carry-over from other donors' samples.

J is TRBJ2-7 and V is TRBV4-1, with D possibly TRBD2 on 6 matching bases. The V gene's germline CDR1 is MGHRA and CDR2 YSYEKL. CDR3 length: 14 amino acids. V lost 1 base and J lost 3, with 10 bases in between. The CDR3 bases are TGCGCCAGCAGCCAAGCCGCGACTAGCTACGAGCAGTACTTC. Its translation is CASSQAATSYEQYF.

There are a few counts of this clonotype. The chain joins TRBV6-6 to TRBJ1-1; D may be TRBD1 (5 bases). The V end lost 6 bases, the J end lost 11 bases, and 19 bases lay between the germline ends. There are 13 residues in the CDR3. Per the germline V gene, CDR1 is MNHNY and CDR2 is SVGAGI (reference sequence). In DNA, the CDR3 is TGTGCCAGCAGCCCCGTCGGGGCAGGGTTGGCTTTCTTT. Its translation: CASSPVGAGLAFF.

The gene calls are TRBV6-6 and TRBJ2-7, with D perhaps matching TRBD1 or TRBD2 (6 bases each). Germline V gives CDR1 MNHNY, CDR2 SVGAGI (reference sequence). V lost 5 bases to trimming and J lost 5 bases, with 19 bases between them. The CDR3 is 15 residues long. The CDR3 reads CASSARQVREDEQYV. The CDR3 nucleotides read TGTGCCAGCAGTGCCCGACAGGTTAGGGAGGACGAGCAGTACGTC.

This CDR3 is CASSYRPHEQFF. The CDR3 DNA follows: TGTGCCAGCAGTTACCGTCCCCATGAGCAGTTCTTC. V and J are TRBV6-6 and TRBJ2-1; D gene ambiguous. Germline lookup yields CDR1 MNHNY and CDR2 SVGAGI (reference sequence). The CDR3 is made up of 12 amino acids. Trimming took off 2 bases at V and 8 bases at J, with 7 bases between the two ends.

In its sample, this clonotype was seen many times. This chain uses TRBV7-2 with TRBJ2-4; D is unclear. CDR1 and CDR2 from the germline V gene are SGHTA and FQGNSA. This CDR3 region has 14 residues. V lost 4 bases and J 6 bases, leaving 13 bases between the germline ends. The CDR3, as DNA: TGTGCCAGCAGCTCCCCCGGGCCCGGAAACATTCAGTACTTC. Amino acid sequence: CASSSPGPGNIQYF.

V gene TRBV27 combines with J gene TRBJ2-1, with 10 positions matching TRBD2. CDR3 size: 16 residues. Per germline, CDR1 MNHEY and CDR2 SMNVEV (reference sequence). The V segment lost 1 base and the J segment 6 bases; nucleotides outside the gene matches: 6. Written as DNA, the CDR3 is TGTGCCAGCAGTTTATTCCTAGCGGGAGAGGGCAATGAGCAGTTCTTC. Residues: CASSLFLAGEGNEQFF.

The genes are TRBV7-2 and TRBJ2-5; D remains unclear. CDR1 and CDR2 (germline): SGHTA, FQGNSA. The CDR3 has 15 residues. Trimming stripped 1 base from V and 1 base from J, with 10 bases between. The chain's CDR3 is CASSLVWGTQETQYF. The CDR3 nucleotides are TGTGCCAGCAGCTTAGTATGGGGAACCCAAGAGACCCAGTACTTC.

This clonotype showed up just a few times. V gene TRBV19 combines with J gene TRBJ2-4, with D perhaps TRBD1 (5 bases). V lost 4 bases and J 3 bases, leaving 19 bases between the germline ends. This CDR3 has 17 amino acids. CDR1 LNHDA and CDR2 SQIVND come from the germline V gene (reference sequence). The chain's CDR3 is CASSTSMPGHHKNIQYF. The CDR3 coding sequence is TGTGCCAGTAGTACCTCGATGCCAGGACATCACAAAAACATTCAGTACTTC.

CDR3 DNA sequence: TGTGCCAGCAGTTACGCTCCGGGCAATGAGCAGTTCTTC. As protein: CASSYAPGNEQFF. The chain combines TRBV27 with TRBJ2-1; D gene uncertain. Germline CDR1 reads MNHEY; CDR2 reads SMNVEV (reference sequence). V gave up 4 bases and J gave up 6 bases, with 10 bases separating them. The CDR3 length is 13 residues.

This clonotype was picked up a small number of times. This chain links TRBV9 with TRBJ1-6; D gene ambiguous. The CDR3 has 14 amino acids. Per germline, CDR1 SGDLS and CDR2 YYNGEE. Trimming shortened V by 3 bases and J by 5 bases, and 9 bases separated the two germline ends. As DNA, the CDR3 is TGTGCCAGCAGCGAAAAATCTAATAATTCACCCCTCCACTTT. It yields the protein CASSEKSNNSPLHF.

This sequence joins TRBV29-1 and TRBJ2-1; TRBD2 aligns across 12 bases. The germline V gene has CDR1 SQVTM and CDR2 ANQGSEA. There are 15 residues in the CDR3. After removal of 7 bases from V and 4 bases from J, the junction contained 8 bases not matched to a gene. The CDR3 DNA reads TGCAGCGCAAATGGACTAGCGGGAAGTTACAATGAGCAGTTCTTC. This codes for CSANGLAGSYNEQFF.

The V call is TRBV12-3 or TRBV12-4, the J call TRBJ2-1, with 9 nucleotides matching TRBD2. The length of the CDR3 is 13 residues. V lost 3 bases, J lost 8 bases, and 2 bases stayed unmatched. The CDR3 nucleotides are TGTGCCAGCAGTTTGCGGGAGGGGGATGAGCAGTTCTTC. Translation: CASSLREGDEQFF.

The V gene is TRBV7-8, the J gene TRBJ2-2; 12 bases line up with TRBD2. Unmatched junction bases numbered 10, after V lost 0 bases and J lost 2 bases. The CDR3 consists of 20 residues. CDR1 is SGHVS and CDR2 is FQNEAQ in the germline V gene. The CDR3 bases are TGTGCCAGCAGCTTAGCCCCCCGAGCTAGCGGGAGGGTTAACACCGGGGAGCTGTTTTTT. Amino acids: CASSLAPRASGRVNTGELFF. Complete variable domain (other parts from reference TRBV7-8 and TRBJ2-2): GAGVSQSPRYKVAKRGQDVALRCDPISGHVSLFWYQQALGQGPEFLTYFQNEAQLDKSGLPSDRFFAERPEGSVSTLKIQRTQQEDSAVYLCASSLAPRASGRVNTGELFFGEGSRLTVL.

The chain carries TRBV29-1 and TRBJ1-1, with D perhaps TRBD1 (5 bases). Trimming removed 3 bases at V and 1 base at J, with 6 bases between. Germline loops: CDR1 SQVTM, CDR2 ANQGSEA. The CDR3 spans 12 residues. CDR3 sequence (DNA): TGCAGCGTTGACGGGACGAACACTGAAGCTTTCTTT. Protein product: CSVDGTNTEAFF.

This clonotype has at least ten counts. The CDR3 sequence is CASSLTEQNTEAFF. The DNA for the CDR3 is TGTGCCAGCAGCTTAACAGAACAAAACACTGAAGCTTTCTTT. The V gene is TRBV7-2, the J gene TRBJ1-1; D ambiguous. The CDR3 covers 14 residues. Trimming left V 2 bases short and J 2 bases short, with 9 bases between. CDR1 is SGHTA and CDR2 is FQGNSA in the germline V gene. Combining the CDR3 with reference TRBV7-2 and TRBJ1-1 gives the whole variable domain GAGVSQSPSNKVTEKGKDVELRCDPISGHTALYWYRQSLGQGLEFLIYFQGNSAPDKSGLPSDRFSAERTGGSVSTLTIQRTQQEDSAVYLCASSLTEQNTEAFFGQGTRLTVV.

This clonotype was found many times. The chain recombines TRBV28 with TRBJ2-5, with D tentatively TRBD1 (5 bases). CDR3 length: 16 residues. CDR1 and CDR2 (germline): MDHEN, SYDVKM. V was clipped by 6 bases and J by 5 bases, with 22 bases between them. The CDR3 region has the DNA TGTGCCAGCAGCCGCCCCCCAGGGAAGAGGACGGAGACCCAGTACTTC. Translating it yields CASSRPPGKRTETQYF.

The rearrangement links TRBV5-1 to TRBJ2-3; 9 bases line up with TRBD2. The CDR3 loop spans 19 amino acids. Germline-derived CDR1 and CDR2 are SGHRS and YFSETQ. V shed 0 bases, J shed 2 bases, and the junction held 13 bases outside the gene matches. The CDR3 protein is CASSLALSGGRVITDTQYF. Here the CDR3 DNA reads TGCGCCAGCAGCTTGGCGCTCTCTGGCGGGAGGGTAATCACAGATACGCAGTATTTT.

This clonotype was detected ten times or more. This sequence joins TRBV7-2 and TRBJ1-4; a possible D gene is TRBD1 (5 bases). Germline-derived CDR1 and CDR2 are SGHTA and FQGNSA. V lost 3 bases and J 4 bases, leaving 15 bases between the germline ends. The CDR3 spans 16 residues. The CDR3 DNA reads as TGTGCCAGCAGCTTCCGCGTCGGGGCATTTAATGAAAAACTGTTTTTT. Translating gives CASSFRVGAFNEKLFF.

This chain links TRBV20-1 with TRBJ2-3; D is tentatively TRBD1 or TRBD2 (5 bases each). V dropped 4 bases and J dropped 5 bases, with 16 bases sitting between them. Germline-derived CDR1 and CDR2 are DFQATT and SNEGSKA (reference sequence). CDR3 length: 14 residues. CDR3 residues: CSAILPGPLDTQYF. For the CDR3, the DNA is TGCAGTGCTATACTCCCGGGACCCTTAGATACGCAGTATTTT.

This chain links TRBV11-3 with TRBJ1-2, with D hard to call. Germline CDR1 SGHNT, CDR2 YENEEA. This CDR3 has 12 amino acids. V was trimmed by 3 bases and J by 7 bases, leaving 9 bases between them. The CDR3 reads CASSFMGGGYTF. The CDR3 DNA follows: TGTGCCAGCAGCTTTATGGGTGGTGGCTACACCTTC.

Only a few counts were recorded for this clonotype. J is TRBJ2-3 and V is TRBV7-3, with 7 bases that match TRBD2. Germline V gene lookup returns CDR1 SGHTA and CDR2 FQGTGA. There are 17 residues in the CDR3. V shed 5 bases and J 5 bases; nucleotides not matched to a gene: 16. In DNA form, the CDR3 reads TGTGCCAGCAGCCCGACCCCCCGGGGAGCTAGCGGAGATACGCAGTATTTT. Its translation: CASSPTPRGASGDTQYF.

The chain recombines TRBV19 with TRBJ1-3; D perhaps matches TRBD1 (5 bases). The CDR3 covers 15 residues. Germline V CDR1 and CDR2: LNHDA, SQIVND (reference sequence). V lost 9 bases to trimming and J lost 0 bases, with 15 bases between them. The CDR3 here is CASSGPPSSGNTIYF. The CDR3 nucleotides are TGTGCCAGCTCGGGACCCCCGAGCTCTGGAAACACCATATATTTT.

The sample holds a few counts of this clonotype. The rearrangement links TRBV6-5 to TRBJ2-5; D not certain. This CDR3 is built from 14 residues. The ends were cut back, 5 bases at V and 0 bases at J, with 10 bases in the middle. Germline V gene data show CDR1 as MNHEY and CDR2 as SVGAGI. The chain's CDR3 is CASSLLTNQETQYF. CDR3 nucleotide sequence: TGTGCCAGCAGTCTATTGACAAACCAAGAGACCCAGTACTTC.

This rearrangement joins TRBV28 to TRBJ1-2; possibly TRBD1 for D (5 bases). CDR1 and CDR2 from the germline V gene are MDHEN and SYDVKM. The V end lost 8 bases, the J end lost 2 bases, and 18 bases lay between the germline ends. This CDR3 has 15 residues. CDR3 residues: CASEFSGILNYGYTF. For the CDR3, the DNA is TGTGCCAGCGAGTTTTCAGGGATTCTGAACTATGGCTACACCTTC.

This clonotype was seen only once. The V gene is TRBV2, the J gene TRBJ1-2; 10 nucleotides align to TRBD1. V shed 6 bases and J 8 bases; nucleotides not matched to a gene: 9. The germline V gene has CDR1 SNHLY and CDR2 FYNNEI. CDR3 length: 14 residues. For the CDR3, the DNA is TGTGCCAGCAGGACCGGGACAGGGGTTAAGGGCTACACCTTC. Translated, it gives CASRTGTGVKGYTF.

This clonotype was picked up a small number of times. The genes are TRBV7-6 and TRBJ2-6; D is undetermined. Trimming took 1 base from V and 0 from J, leaving 10 bases between them. This CDR3 has 17 residues. Per germline, CDR1 SGHVS and CDR2 FNYEAQ. CDR3 amino acids: CASSLVAFASGANVLTF. The CDR3, as DNA: TGTGCCAGCAGCTTAGTCGCCTTCGCCTCTGGGGCCAACGTCCTGACTTTC.

V is TRBV25-1 and J is TRBJ1-4; D not resolved. This CDR3 is 15 amino acids long. Germline values: CDR1 MGHDK, CDR2 SYGVNS. Trimming pared 7 bases from V and 0 bases from J, leaving 12 bases between. CDR3 protein: CASTPMAATNEKLFF. CDR3 bases: TGTGCCAGCACCCCAATGGCGGCAACTAATGAAAAACTGTTTTTT. Combining the CDR3 with reference TRBV25-1 and TRBJ1-4 gives the whole variable domain EADIYQTPRYLVIGTGKKITLECSQTMGHDKMYWYQQDPGMELHLIHYSYGVNSTEKGDLSSESTVSRIRTEHFPLTLESARPSHTSQYLCASTPMAATNEKLFFGSGTQLSVL.

As for this clonotype: One junction end disagrees with the germline gene, perhaps due to a read error. The CDR3 region has the DNA TGTGCCAGCAGCTTAGTCCCTAGCGGGAGCGATGACCAGTTCTTC. Protein product: CASSLVPSGSDDQFF. The rearrangement links TRBV7-4 to TRBJ2-1, with 10 positions matching TRBD2. The CDR3 has 15 residues. Germline CDR1 reads SGHVT; CDR2 reads SQSDAQ.